The entry below describes one T cell receptor (beta chain). The antigen is unknown. Mouse gene names apply. The read gets to within 1 residue of the CDR3 end, and the germline J gene fills in the rest. This sample was taken from a study of tissue T cells after allogeneic stem cell transplantation. General observations from the study: Shared clones across patients were few; motif clustering revealed tissue-specific shared signatures. Within patients, tissue anatomy strongly shaped TCR repertoire composition. Tissue-detected TCR repertoire was only partly captured by blood and spleen T cells.

Survey-depth TCRbeta CDR3 sequencing reported V/J genes and productive frequencies. This table comes from immunoSEQ multiplex PCR, and its TCRdb copy is limited to in-frame clones, with some not included. The table includes approximately 45,000 clones, over 70% detected once. CDR3 length: 14 amino acids. Germline V gives CDR1 NNHDY, CDR2 SYVADS. Germline trimming cut 2 bases from V and 4 bases from J; bases unmatched to any gene: 5. The sample was sorted cells pooled from one or two spleens. The rearrangement links TRBV13-3 to TRBJ2-7, with TRBD2 matching over 8 bases. This clonotype was obtained from a pool of C57BL/6 mice in good health. The covered CDR3 bases are TGTGCCAGCAGTGAAATGGGGGGGGAGTATGAACAGTAC. It is translated as CASSEMGGEYEQY. The entire CDR3 sequence reads CASSEMGGEYEQYF.